This T cell receptor beta chain was sequenced for a study of blood T cell repertoires in COVID-19. Study information: The cDNA or gDNA used as material had been derived from T cells, B-cell-depleted T cells, or PBMCs.

The cohort comprised adults aged 18 to 89 years residing in about two dozen US areas. Participants' own reports of clinical history determined their cohort assignment. This clone showed up just a few times. The protocol was immunoSEQ multiplex PCR, while the TCRdb copy is restricted to in-frame clones and leaves out a portion. The sample gives around 150,000 clones, about four fifths of which show up once; roughly 3.5% is in the top ten. The CDR3 sequence is 15 residues long. Germline V gives CDR1 MDHEN, CDR2 SYDVKM. Trimming took 2 bases from V and 6 from J; bases not matched to a gene: 8. The rearrangement links TRBV28 to TRBJ2-7; TRBD1 agrees at 9 bases. The origin of this receptor is a woman between 45 and 60 years old with acute COVID-19. What was sequenced was PBMCs or T cells enriched from blood (not recorded which). The CDR3 loop reads CASSLPGTGIGEQYF. For the CDR3, the DNA is TGTGCCAGCAGTTTACCCGGGACAGGGATTGGCGAGCAGTACTTC.